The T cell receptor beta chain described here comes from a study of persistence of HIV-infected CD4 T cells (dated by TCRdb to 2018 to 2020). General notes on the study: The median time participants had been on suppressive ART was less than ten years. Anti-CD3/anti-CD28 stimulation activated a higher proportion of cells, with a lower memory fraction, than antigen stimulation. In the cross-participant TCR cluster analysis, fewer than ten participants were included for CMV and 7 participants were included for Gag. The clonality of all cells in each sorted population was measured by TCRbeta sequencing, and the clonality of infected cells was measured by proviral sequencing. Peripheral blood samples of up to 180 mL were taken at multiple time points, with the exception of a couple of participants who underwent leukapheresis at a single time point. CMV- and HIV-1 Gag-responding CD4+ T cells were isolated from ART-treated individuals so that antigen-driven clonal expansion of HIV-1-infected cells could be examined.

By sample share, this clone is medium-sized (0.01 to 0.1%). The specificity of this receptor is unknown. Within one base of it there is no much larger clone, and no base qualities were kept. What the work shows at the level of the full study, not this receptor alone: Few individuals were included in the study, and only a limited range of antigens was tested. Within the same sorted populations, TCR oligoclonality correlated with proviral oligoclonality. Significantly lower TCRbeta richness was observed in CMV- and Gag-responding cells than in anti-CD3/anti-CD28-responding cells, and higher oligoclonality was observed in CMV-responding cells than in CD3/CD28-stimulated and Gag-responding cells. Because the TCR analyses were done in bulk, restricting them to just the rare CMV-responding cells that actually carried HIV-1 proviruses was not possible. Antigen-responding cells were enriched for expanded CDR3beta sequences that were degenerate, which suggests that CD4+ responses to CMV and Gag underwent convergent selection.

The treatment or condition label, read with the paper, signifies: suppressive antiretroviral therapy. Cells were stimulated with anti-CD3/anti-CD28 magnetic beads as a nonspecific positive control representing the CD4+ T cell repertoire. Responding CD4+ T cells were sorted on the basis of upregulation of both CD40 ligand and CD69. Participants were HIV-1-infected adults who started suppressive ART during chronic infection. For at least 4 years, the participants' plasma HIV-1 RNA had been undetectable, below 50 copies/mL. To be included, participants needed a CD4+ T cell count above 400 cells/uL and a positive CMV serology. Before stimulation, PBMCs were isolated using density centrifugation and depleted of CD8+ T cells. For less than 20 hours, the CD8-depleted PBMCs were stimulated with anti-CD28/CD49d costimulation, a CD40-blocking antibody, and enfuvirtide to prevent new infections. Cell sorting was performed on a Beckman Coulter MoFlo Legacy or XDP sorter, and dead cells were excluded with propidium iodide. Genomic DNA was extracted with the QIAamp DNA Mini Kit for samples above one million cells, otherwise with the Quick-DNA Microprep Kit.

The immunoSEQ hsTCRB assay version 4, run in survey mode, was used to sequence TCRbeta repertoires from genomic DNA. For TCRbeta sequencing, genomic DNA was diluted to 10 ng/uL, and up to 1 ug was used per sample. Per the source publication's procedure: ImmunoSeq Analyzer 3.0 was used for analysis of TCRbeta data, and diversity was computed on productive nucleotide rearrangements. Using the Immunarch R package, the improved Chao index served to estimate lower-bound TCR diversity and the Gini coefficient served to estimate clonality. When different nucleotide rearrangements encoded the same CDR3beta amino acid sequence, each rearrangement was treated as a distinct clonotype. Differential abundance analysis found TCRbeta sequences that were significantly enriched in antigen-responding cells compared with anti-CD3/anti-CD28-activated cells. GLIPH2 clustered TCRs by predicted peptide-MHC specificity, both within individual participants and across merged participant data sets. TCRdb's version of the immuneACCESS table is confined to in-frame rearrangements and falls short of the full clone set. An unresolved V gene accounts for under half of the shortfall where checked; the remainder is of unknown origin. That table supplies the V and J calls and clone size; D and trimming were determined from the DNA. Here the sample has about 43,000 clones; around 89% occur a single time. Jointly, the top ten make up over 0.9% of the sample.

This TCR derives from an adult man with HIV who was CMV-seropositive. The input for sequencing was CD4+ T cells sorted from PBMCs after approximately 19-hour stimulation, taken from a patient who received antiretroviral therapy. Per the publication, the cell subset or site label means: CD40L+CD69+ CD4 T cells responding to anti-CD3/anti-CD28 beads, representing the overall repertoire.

The DNA sequence follows: TGTGCCAGCAGCCAAGAAAACAGGGGGCGGGGAAAGACTGAAGCTTTCTTT. Translated, this gives CASSQENRGRGKTEAFF. This receptor chain uses TRBV3-1 (or the pseudogene TRBV3-2) and TRBJ1-1, with 9 central nucleotides matching TRBD1. For CDR1 and CDR2, the germline V gene (reference sequence) lists LGHDT and YNNKEL. V ends up 0 bases short and J 5 bases short, with an unmatched junction base count of 10. The CDR3 contains 17 residues, cysteine and phenylalanine counted. Only CDR3 DNA remains: 51 bases, in frame from the first base.